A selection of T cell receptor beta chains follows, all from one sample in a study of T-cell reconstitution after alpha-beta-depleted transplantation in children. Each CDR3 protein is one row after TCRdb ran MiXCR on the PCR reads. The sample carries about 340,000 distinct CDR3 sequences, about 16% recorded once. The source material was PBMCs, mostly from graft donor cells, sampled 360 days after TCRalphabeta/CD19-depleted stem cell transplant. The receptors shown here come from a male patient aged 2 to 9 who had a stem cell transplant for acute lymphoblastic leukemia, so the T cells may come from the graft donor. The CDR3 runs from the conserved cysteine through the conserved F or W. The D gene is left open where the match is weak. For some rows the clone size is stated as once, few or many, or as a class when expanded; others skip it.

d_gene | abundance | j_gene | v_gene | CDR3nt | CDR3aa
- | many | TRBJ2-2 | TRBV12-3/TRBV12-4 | TGTGCCAGCAGTTTAGTCTCCGGGGAGCTGTTTTTT | CASSLVSGELFF
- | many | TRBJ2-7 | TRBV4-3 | TGCGCCAGCAGCCAAGATCAAATGGTTAGGGGTTACGAGCAGTACTTC | CASSQDQMVRGYEQYF
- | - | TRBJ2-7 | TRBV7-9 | TGTGCCAGCGTCGTTGCGGGGGCTGATGACTCCTACGAGCAGTACTTC | CASVVAGADDSYEQYF
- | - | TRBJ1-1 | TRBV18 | TGTGCCAGCTCACCCTCGAACACTGAAGCTTTCTTT | CASSPSNTEAFF
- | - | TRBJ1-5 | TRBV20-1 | TGCAGTGCTCCCGGGCTGGGGGGGATCAATCAGCCCCAGCATTTT | CSAPGLGGINQPQHF
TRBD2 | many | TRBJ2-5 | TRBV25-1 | TGTGCCAGCAGAAGTAGCGGGAGAGAGACCCAGTACTTC | CASRSSGRETQYF
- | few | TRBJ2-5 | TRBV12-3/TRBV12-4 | TGTGCCAGCAGTTTAGCGGCCAGGGGCCAAGAGACCCAGTACTTC | CASSLAARGQETQYF
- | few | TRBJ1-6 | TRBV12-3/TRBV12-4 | TGTGCCAGCAGGCTCGGAGAGATACATTCACCCCTCCACTTT | CASRLGEIHSPLHF
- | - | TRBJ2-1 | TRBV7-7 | TGTGCTAGCAGCTTAGCGGAAAGCTCCTACAATGAGCAGTTCTTC | CASSLAESSYNEQFF
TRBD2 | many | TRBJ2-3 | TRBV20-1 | TGCAGTGCTAAGTATCGGGGGACTAGCGGGAGAGGGGGGCCCTCTAGCACAGATACGCAGTATTTT | CSAKYRGTSGRGGPSSTDTQYF
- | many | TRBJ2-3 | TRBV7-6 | TGTGCCAGCAGCTTGGGGGGCTCGGGCACAGATACGCAGTATTTT | CASSLGGSGTDTQYF
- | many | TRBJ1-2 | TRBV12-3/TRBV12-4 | TGTGCCAGCAGTTTAGTCCCCGGGCTAAACTATGGCTACACCTTC | CASSLVPGLNYGYTF
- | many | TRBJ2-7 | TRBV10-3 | TGTGCCATCAGTGCATGGGACCCCTACGAGCAGTACTTC | CAISAWDPYEQYF
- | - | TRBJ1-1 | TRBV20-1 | TGCAGTGCTAGAGACCCCCAGGGGTGGGGTGGTGAAGCTTTCTTT | CSARDPQGWGGEAFF
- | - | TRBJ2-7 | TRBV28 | TGTGCCAGCAGTGGGACTTACCTAGCCCCCGGATTC | CASSGTYLAPGF
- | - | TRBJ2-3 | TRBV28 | TGTGCCAGCAGTCCGATCACCACAGATACGCAGTATTTT | CASSPITTDTQYF
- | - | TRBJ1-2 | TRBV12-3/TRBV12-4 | TGTGCCAGCAGACTACAGGGAACTAACTATGGCTACACCTTC | CASRLQGTNYGYTF
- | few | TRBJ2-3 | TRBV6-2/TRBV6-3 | TGTGCCAGCAGCCAGGGCCAAGCGGGCACAGATACGCAGTATTTT | CASSQGQAGTDTQYF
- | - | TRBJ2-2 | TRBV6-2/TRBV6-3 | TGTGCCAGCAGTCCAGGCCTTAGCACCGGGGAGCTGTTTTTT | CASSPGLSTGELFF
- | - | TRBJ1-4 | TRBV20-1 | TGCAGTGCTAGAGATAGGGAGGGGGGACCGAATGAAAAACTGTTTTTT | CSARDREGGPNEKLFF
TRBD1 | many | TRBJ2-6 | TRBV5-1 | TGCGCCAGCAGCTCAGAGGACAGGGTAGCCGGGGCCAACGTCCTGACTTTC | CASSSEDRVAGANVLTF
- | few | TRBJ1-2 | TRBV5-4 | TGTGCCAGCAGCTTCCGGCCACCGGGAGACCCTACCCAAGGCTACACCTTC | CASSFRPPGDPTQGYTF
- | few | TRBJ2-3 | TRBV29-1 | TGCAGCGTTGAAAGAGCAGATACGCAGTATTTT | CSVERADTQYF
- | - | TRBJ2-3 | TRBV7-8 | TGTGCCAGCAGCACTACAAGAGATACGCAGTATTTT | CASSTTRDTQYF
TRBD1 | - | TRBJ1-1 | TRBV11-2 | TGTGCCAGCAGCTTGGGACAGGGGCTCATGAACACTGAAGCTTTCTTT | CASSLGQGLMNTEAFF
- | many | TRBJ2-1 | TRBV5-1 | TGCGCCAGCAGCTTGGGACACTACAATGAGCAGTTCTTC | CASSLGHYNEQFF
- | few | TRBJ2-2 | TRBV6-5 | TGTGCCAGCAGTTCGGAACTAGTCCGGACCGGGGAGCTGTTTTTT | CASSSELVRTGELFF
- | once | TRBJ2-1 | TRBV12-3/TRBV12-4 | TGTGCCAGCAGTTTTCGCAGGAGCTCCTACAATGAGCAGTTCTTC | CASSFRRSSYNEQFF
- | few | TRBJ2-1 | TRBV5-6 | TGTGCCAGCAGCTTGTCTACTAGCTACAATGAGCAGTTCTTC | CASSLSTSYNEQFF
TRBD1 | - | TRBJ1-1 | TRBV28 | TGTGCCAGCAGACAGACAGGGCTGGGCAACACTGAAGCTTTCTTT | CASRQTGLGNTEAFF
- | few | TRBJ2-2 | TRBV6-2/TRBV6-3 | TGTGCCAGCACCCACCGGTCGTGGGACACCGGGGAGCTGTTTTTT | CASTHRSWDTGELFF
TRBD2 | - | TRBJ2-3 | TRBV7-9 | TGTGCCAGCAGCTGGACTAGCGGGAGGAGGAAAGATACGCAGTATTTT | CASSWTSGRRKDTQYF
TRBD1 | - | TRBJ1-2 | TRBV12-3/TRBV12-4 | TGTGCCAGCAGTTTAGGGGAAGACAGGGCCTTC | CASSLGEDRAF
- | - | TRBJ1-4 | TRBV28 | TGTGCAACCACGTGGTCGCGGGGCCCTAATGAAAAACTGTTTTTT | CATTWSRGPNEKLFF
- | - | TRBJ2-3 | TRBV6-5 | TGTGCCAGCAGTTACTCGATCCCGGGAGCCATAGATACGCAGTATTTT | CASSYSIPGAIDTQYF
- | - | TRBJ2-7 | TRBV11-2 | TGTGCCAGCAGCTTAGTTGCTGGGACTTTCTCCTACGAGCAGTACTTC | CASSLVAGTFSYEQYF
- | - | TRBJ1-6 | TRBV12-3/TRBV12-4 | TGTGCCAGCGGACGGACAGTCCGGAATAATTCACCCCTCCACTTT | CASGRTVRNNSPLHF
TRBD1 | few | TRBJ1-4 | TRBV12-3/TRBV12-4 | TGTGCCAGCAGTACGACAGGGGCGAATGAAAAACTGTTTTTT | CASSTTGANEKLFF
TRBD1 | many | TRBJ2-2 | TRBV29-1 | TGCAGCGTTCAAGGGGGCTTGAACACCGGGGAGCTGTTTTTT | CSVQGGLNTGELFF
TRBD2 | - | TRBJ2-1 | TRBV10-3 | TGTGCCATCACCGAGGGACTAGCGGTTGATGAGCAGTTCTTC | CAITEGLAVDEQFF
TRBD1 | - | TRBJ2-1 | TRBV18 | TGTGCCAGCTCCATCGAGGGGACAGGGGCCAATGAGCAGTTCTTC | CASSIEGTGANEQFF
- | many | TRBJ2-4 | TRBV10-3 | TGTGCCATCAGGACCAAAAACATTCAGTACTTC | CAIRTKNIQYF
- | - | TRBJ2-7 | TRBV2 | TGTGCCAGCAGTGAGGCCTACGAGCAGTACTTC | CASSEAYEQYF
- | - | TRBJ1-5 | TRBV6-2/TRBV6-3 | TGTGCCAGCAGAAGGACGAGCAATCAGCCCCAGCATTTT | CASRRTSNQPQHF
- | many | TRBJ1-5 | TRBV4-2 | TGTGCCAGCAGCCAAATCACAGGGTCCAATCAGCCCCAGCATTTT | CASSQITGSNQPQHF
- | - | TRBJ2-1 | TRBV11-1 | TGTGCCAGCAGCTTCCGCAGGGGCATTGGGGATGAGCAGTTCTTC | CASSFRRGIGDEQFF
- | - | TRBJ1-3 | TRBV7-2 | TGTGCCAGCAGCTTAGGGAACTCTGGAAACACCATATATTTT | CASSLGNSGNTIYF
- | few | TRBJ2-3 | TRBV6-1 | TGTGCCAGCAGAAAAACAGGGACAGATACGCAGTATTTT | CASRKTGTDTQYF
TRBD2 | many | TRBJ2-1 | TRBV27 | TGTGCCAGCAGCCACGAGCGGGAGCGCCCGGAAACCTACAATGAGCAGTTCTTC | CASSHERERPETYNEQFF
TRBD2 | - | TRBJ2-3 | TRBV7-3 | TGTGCCAGCAGCTTAACGTTTGACGGGAGGGAAACAGATACGCAGTATTTT | CASSLTFDGRETDTQYF
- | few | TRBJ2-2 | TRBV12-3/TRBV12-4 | TGTGCCAGCAGTCCGGGACTGGGGATCGGGGAGCTGTTTTTT | CASSPGLGIGELFF
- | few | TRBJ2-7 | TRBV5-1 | TGCGCCAGCAGCTTGGCTACGGGGCCGCGCTACGAGCAGTACTTC | CASSLATGPRYEQYF
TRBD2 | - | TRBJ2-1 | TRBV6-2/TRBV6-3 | TGTGCCAGCAGTTACACGGGACTACCCTTCAATGAGCAGTTCTTC | CASSYTGLPFNEQFF
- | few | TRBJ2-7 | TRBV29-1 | TGCAGCGTTGAAGTTGGGTATGGAATCTCCTACGAGCAGTACTTC | CSVEVGYGISYEQYF
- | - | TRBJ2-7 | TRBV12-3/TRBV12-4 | TGTGCCAGCAGTTTCGGTAGCGCTTACTCCTACGAGCAGTACTTC | CASSFGSAYSYEQYF
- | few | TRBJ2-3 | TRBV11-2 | TGTGCCAGCAGCTTAGAAGGTGGGGATCTAACAAGCACAGATACGCAGTATTTT | CASSLEGGDLTSTDTQYF